Listed below are T cell receptor beta chains from one sample, sequenced in a study of radiation and T cells in renal cell carcinoma. Generated by immunoSEQ multiplex PCR, the TCRdb table keeps only in-frame clones and is missing some. The sample records around 60,000 clones, around 76% being singletons. The sample in question was blood, obtained from a patient whose treatment included radiotherapy and nephrectomy. The source is a man between 60 and 75 years old with renal cell carcinoma. Each CDR3 is given without its conserved first and last residue. The order of the fields is V gene, J gene, CDR3 protein.

TRBV7-2	TRBJ1-5	ASSLEQGLQPQH
TRBV4-3	TRBJ2-1	ASSRQGPASSYNEQF
TRBV4-1	TRBJ2-3	ASSQIRAGGVTDTQY
TRBV5-5	TRBJ2-5	ASSLGNGETQY
TRBV7-9	TRBJ2-1	ASSFVGADEQF
TRBV10-3	TRBJ1-2	AISSDLGRGYT
TRBV15	TRBJ2-3	ATSRTPRGGSTDTQY
TRBV11-3	TRBJ2-4	ASSLGGDAKNIQY
TRBV11-3	TRBJ1-1	ASSLDRFTEAF
TRBV5-1	TRBJ1-4	ASSLGTAEKLF
TRBV15	TRBJ2-3	ATSLTSGGLTDTQY
TRBV5-1	TRBJ2-1	ASSLFSASGNEQF
TRBV11-3	TRBJ2-1	ASSINEQF
TRBV7-9	TRBJ1-4	ASSSGTGREKLF
TRBV7-2	TRBJ2-1	ASRNPGGIWF
TRBV19	TRBJ1-1	ASSPGQGILEAF
TRBV2	TRBJ2-3	ASSSDIAGTDTQY
TRBV5-6	TRBJ1-2	ASSPGEESGGYT
TRBV21-1	TRBJ2-1	ASSSPWILAGSYNEQF
TRBV7-8	TRBJ2-3	ASSSPSLGTDTQY
TRBV18	TRBJ2-1	ASSPGWTENEQF
TRBV14	TRBJ2-1	ASSPLGFNDEQF
TRBV6-6	TRBJ1-4	ASSSRFQGNEKLF
TRBV11-3	TRBJ2-6	ASSPPSSGITSGANVLT
TRBV6-4	TRBJ2-3	ASSESGGATDTQY
TRBV6-1	TRBJ1-2	ATLLTGVSYGYT
TRBV5-1	TRBJ2-2	ASSGGLRNTGELF
TRBV4-3	TRBJ1-2	ASSQEQGGGYT
TRBV7-6	TRBJ1-4	ASSTAGITNEKLF
TRBV11-3	TRBJ2-2	ASSPGLVASGGELF
TRBV9	TRBJ2-2	ASSVTPAGGELF
TRBV15	TRBJ1-2	ATSREEGNYGYT
TRBV9	TRBJ2-2	ASSVAAGRDGELF
TRBV11-2	TRBJ2-3	ASSFTGILGTDTQY
TRBV5-5	TRBJ1-1	ASSLGSGLMNTEAF
TRBV15	TRBJ2-3	ATSSSGRTDTQY
TRBV5-1	TRBJ2-5	ASSPWDIQETQY
TRBV27	TRBJ1-5	ASSQQGGGQPQH
TRBV6-5	TRBJ2-3	ASSDRWTTDTQY
TRBV7-2	TRBJ2-7	ASSPRTASYEQY
TRBV2	TRBJ2-5	ASTENWGGETQY
TRBV2	TRBJ2-5	ASIYILADQETQY
TRBV5-1	TRBJ2-3	ASSDPGLAGTDTQY
TRBV18	TRBJ2-2	ASSPQTGELF
TRBV25-1	TRBJ2-1	ASSLAGGSHDEQF
TRBV25-1	TRBJ1-2	ASSEPQGDYGYT
TRBV5-1	TRBJ2-5	ASSSKGSTSGETQY
TRBV4-3	TRBJ1-2	ASSQQTGNGYT
TRBV27	TRBJ1-5	ASSPLTGGLGRPQH
TRBV9	TRBJ1-5	ASSKGVGVSQPQH
TRBV5-1	TRBJ1-4	ASRVANEKLF
TRBV25-1	TRBJ2-5	ASSEYQGALETQY
TRBV1	TRBJ1-5	TSSQSRRGWGGNQPQH
TRBV7-9	TRBJ2-7	ASGEGLEQY